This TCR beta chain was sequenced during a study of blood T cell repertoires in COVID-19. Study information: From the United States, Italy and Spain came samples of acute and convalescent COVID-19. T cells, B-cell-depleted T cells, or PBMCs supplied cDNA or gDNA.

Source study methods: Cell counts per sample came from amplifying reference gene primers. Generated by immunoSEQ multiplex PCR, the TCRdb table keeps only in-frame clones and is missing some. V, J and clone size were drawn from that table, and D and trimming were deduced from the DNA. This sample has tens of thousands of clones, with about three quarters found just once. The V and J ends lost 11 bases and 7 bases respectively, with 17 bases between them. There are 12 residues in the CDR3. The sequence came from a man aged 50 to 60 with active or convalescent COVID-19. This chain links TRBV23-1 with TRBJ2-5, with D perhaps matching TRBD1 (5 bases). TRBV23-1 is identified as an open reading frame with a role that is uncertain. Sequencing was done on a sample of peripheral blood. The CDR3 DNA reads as TGCGCCTTGGACCCGTGGGGCGGGACCCAGTACTTC. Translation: CALDPWGGTQYF.